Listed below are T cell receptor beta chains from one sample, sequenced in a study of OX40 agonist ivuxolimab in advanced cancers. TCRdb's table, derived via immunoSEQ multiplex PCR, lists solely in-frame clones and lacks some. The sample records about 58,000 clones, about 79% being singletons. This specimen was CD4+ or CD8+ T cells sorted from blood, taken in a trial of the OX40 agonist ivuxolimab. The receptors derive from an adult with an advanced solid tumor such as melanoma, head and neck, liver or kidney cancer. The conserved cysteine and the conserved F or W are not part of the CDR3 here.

CDR3aa: ASSLARPTAGNTEAF
j_gene: TRBJ1-1
v_gene: TRBV5-1

CDR3aa: ATSRDRDTQY
j_gene: TRBJ2-3
v_gene: TRBV15

CDR3aa: ASSQQWNTEAF
j_gene: TRBJ1-1
v_gene: TRBV14

CDR3aa: ASSQTSGGTQETQY
j_gene: TRBJ2-5
v_gene: TRBV4-2

CDR3aa: ASSLSAGRRNQPQH
j_gene: TRBJ1-5
v_gene: TRBV7-2

CDR3aa: ASSDHRGEQY
j_gene: TRBJ2-7
v_gene: TRBV13

CDR3aa: ASSALQGADYEQY
j_gene: TRBJ2-7
v_gene: TRBV9

CDR3aa: ASLRGPLHNEQF
j_gene: TRBJ2-1
v_gene: TRBV12-5

CDR3aa: ASVRQSYNEQF
j_gene: TRBJ2-1
v_gene: TRBV6-1

CDR3aa: ASSDVNFYGYT
j_gene: TRBJ1-2
v_gene: TRBV6-6

CDR3aa: ASSILDRGYEQF
j_gene: TRBJ2-1
v_gene: TRBV19

CDR3aa: ASSRGTSGAYNEQF
j_gene: TRBJ2-1
v_gene: TRBV5-4

CDR3aa: ASSHLRDSSTDTQY
j_gene: TRBJ2-3
v_gene: TRBV4-2

CDR3aa: ASSGTNVIQY
j_gene: TRBJ2-4
v_gene: TRBV6-6

CDR3aa: ASSLMGLTGTDTQY
j_gene: TRBJ2-3
v_gene: TRBV11-2

CDR3aa: ASGYEQY
j_gene: TRBJ2-7
v_gene: TRBV6-5

CDR3aa: ASSVDPSGELF
j_gene: TRBJ2-2
v_gene: TRBV9

CDR3aa: ASSLGSRGSSYEQY
j_gene: TRBJ2-7
v_gene: TRBV5-4

CDR3aa: ASSLGGGSSYEQY
j_gene: TRBJ2-7
v_gene: TRBV5-1

CDR3aa: AWSLVRGAGGTETQY
j_gene: TRBJ2-5
v_gene: TRBV30

CDR3aa: ASSLDRAGNTIY
j_gene: TRBJ1-3
v_gene: TRBV5-1

CDR3aa: ASSRTRGAQY
j_gene: TRBJ2-3
v_gene: TRBV11-3

CDR3aa: ASSIGTSGKIRETQY
j_gene: TRBJ2-5
v_gene: TRBV19

CDR3aa: ASSRDRYNTEAF
j_gene: TRBJ1-1
v_gene: TRBV11-3

CDR3aa: ASSVELAGELF
j_gene: TRBJ2-2
v_gene: TRBV9

CDR3aa: ASRGTRGVSVTDYGYT
j_gene: TRBJ1-2
v_gene: TRBV5-1

CDR3aa: ASIWPQRAGNTIY
j_gene: TRBJ1-3
v_gene: TRBV6-4

CDR3aa: ATSSWIAPSYEQY
j_gene: TRBJ2-7
v_gene: TRBV15

CDR3aa: ASSMGDRGGTEAF
j_gene: TRBJ1-1
v_gene: TRBV19

CDR3aa: ASSLGGGNQPQH
j_gene: TRBJ1-5
v_gene: TRBV11-2

CDR3aa: SVGPRVAGTEAF
j_gene: TRBJ1-1
v_gene: TRBV29-1

CDR3aa: ASSFRSQAYEQY
j_gene: TRBJ2-7
v_gene: TRBV5-1

CDR3aa: SVRFRGSEAF
j_gene: TRBJ1-1
v_gene: TRBV29-1

CDR3aa: ASPKGIAGGPRPACEQY
j_gene: TRBJ2-7
v_gene: TRBV10-1

CDR3aa: ASSFSYPGSYEQY
j_gene: TRBJ2-7
v_gene: TRBV5-1

CDR3aa: ASGLVTGGPGQY
j_gene: TRBJ2-7
v_gene: TRBV12-5

CDR3aa: ASSNRGVDEKLF
j_gene: TRBJ1-4
v_gene: TRBV19

CDR3aa: ASSQPQGRRDYGYT
j_gene: TRBJ1-2
v_gene: TRBV4-1

CDR3aa: ASSIGSAFNYGYT
j_gene: TRBJ1-2
v_gene: TRBV19

CDR3aa: ASSFRPRGDEQY
j_gene: TRBJ2-7
v_gene: TRBV11-2

CDR3aa: ASSGRDRTFSSNQPQH
j_gene: TRBJ1-5
v_gene: TRBV7-8

CDR3aa: ASKGTSGRAGEQF
j_gene: TRBJ2-1
v_gene: TRBV14

CDR3aa: ASTWGGINYGYT
j_gene: TRBJ1-2
v_gene: TRBV9

CDR3aa: ASSPASVLASTQY
j_gene: TRBJ2-3
v_gene: TRBV27

CDR3aa: ASSLGVAGRTEAF
j_gene: TRBJ1-1
v_gene: TRBV5-1

CDR3aa: ASRGQASGNTIY
j_gene: TRBJ1-3
v_gene: TRBV19

CDR3aa: ASSPEGALGAGELF
j_gene: TRBJ2-2
v_gene: TRBV18

CDR3aa: ASSSTPPDNSGNTIY
j_gene: TRBJ1-3
v_gene: TRBV5-1

CDR3aa: ASSIQGHNEQF
j_gene: TRBJ2-1
v_gene: TRBV5-1

CDR3aa: ASSQGQGNTEAF
j_gene: TRBJ1-1
v_gene: TRBV18

CDR3aa: ASSQNSGEQF
j_gene: TRBJ2-1
v_gene: TRBV23-1

CDR3aa: AAGLAGGHEQF
j_gene: TRBJ2-1
v_gene: TRBV28

CDR3aa: AISDPGQMSYEQY
j_gene: TRBJ2-7
v_gene: TRBV10-3

CDR3aa: ASSRTGGPGYEQY
j_gene: TRBJ2-7
v_gene: TRBV27

CDR3aa: ASNPGDNYGYT
j_gene: TRBJ1-2
v_gene: TRBV5-1